The sequence of this T cell receptor beta chain was determined in a study of T cells in pancreatic ductal adenocarcinoma. The selected patients with pancreatic ductal adenocarcinoma had surgery but no neoadjuvant therapy. With respect to this clone: Its antigen is undetermined.

Sequencing was performed with immunoSEQ multiplex PCR; in TCRdb, only in-frame clones are kept and a portion is missing. Of more than 85,000 clones listed, 90% to 95% are singletons. J was trimmed by 0 bases and V by 2 bases; bases with no gene match: 4. The length of the CDR3 is 16 residues. Looked up from germline, CDR1 is SGHRS and CDR2 is YFSETQ. Notes on the study in general: Tumor-versus-blood clonality comparisons may be biased toward lower tumor diversity. Tumor samples had fewer productive templates and around 7.2-fold fewer unique clonotypes than blood. Blood clonality (approximately 0.07) did not differ significantly from tumor (approximately 0.1). The resected pancreatic cancer cohort was biased toward the minority with early-stage disease.

Sequencing was carried out using PBMCs. The chain carries TRBV5-1 and TRBJ2-7; 11 bases are a match to TRBD2. The sequence was collected from a human donor with pancreatic ductal adenocarcinoma. The CDR3 sequence is CASSFSSGRPSYEQYF. In DNA, the CDR3 is TGCGCCAGCAGCTTCTCTAGCGGGAGGCCCTCCTACGAGCAGTACTTC.